These 30 T cell receptor beta chains were sequenced from one sample in a study of T cell responses to AZD1222 COVID-19 vaccine. The data were produced by immunoSEQ multiplex PCR, yet TCRdb's version contains in-frame clones alone and is incomplete. The data contain under 200,000 clones, 85% to 95% of them seen just once; the ten biggest clones take up 0.64%. This material consisted of peripheral blood, taken on day 0 of AZD1222 vaccination. The source of these receptors is an adult in good health.

The gene calls are TRBV6-5 and TRBJ1-4; no clear D gene. This CDR3 is 13 amino acids long. Germline assignment: CDR1 MNHEY and CDR2 SVGAGI. Trimming took 8 bases from V and 8 from J, leaving 15 bases between them. The CDR3 protein is CASAAGSEEKLFF. DNA of the CDR3: TGTGCCAGCGCTGCCGGGAGTGAGGAAAAACTGTTTTTT.

The chain uses TRBV6-2 or TRBV6-3 and TRBJ2-5, with TRBD2 identical over 7 bases. The CDR3 contains 16 residues. V lost 1 base and J lost 5; bases outside the gene matches: 10. The germline gives CDR1 MNHEY, CDR2 SVGEGT. CDR3 coding DNA: TGTGCCAGCAGTTACTTGAGACGCGGGGGTACCGAGACCCAGTACTTC. This translates into CASSYLRRGGTETQYF.

The gene calls are TRBV2 and TRBJ1-5; no reliable D call. V was clipped by 5 bases and J by 0 bases, with 11 bases between them. The CDR3 runs 15 residues. Germline assignment: CDR1 SNHLY and CDR2 FYNNEI. CDR3 residues: CASSLRRFSNQPQHF. CDR3 bases: TGTGCCAGCAGTCTTCGCAGGTTTAGCAATCAGCCCCAGCATTTT. Full variable domain (remainder filled in from reference TRBV2 and TRBJ1-5): EPEVTQTPSHQVTQMGQEVILRCVPISNHLYFYWYRQILGQKVEFLVSFYNNEISEKSEIFDDQFSVERPDGSNFTLKIRSTKLEDSAMYFCASSLRRFSNQPQHFGDGTRLSIL.

This clone is a singleton in its sample. V usage is TRBV5-4 and J usage is TRBJ1-2, with D perhaps TRBD1 (6 bases). This CDR3 spans 13 amino acids. Germline lookup yields CDR1 SGHNT and CDR2 YYREEE (reference sequence). The germline V and J ends were trimmed by 4 bases and 5 bases, with 12 bases remaining between them. The CDR3 spells CASSLRGKYGYTF. Written as DNA, the CDR3 is TGTGCCAGCAGCCTTAGGGGGAAATATGGCTACACCTTC.

The genes are TRBV28 and TRBJ1-1; possibly TRBD1 for D (6 bases). Germline lookup yields CDR1 MDHEN and CDR2 SYDVKM. V gave up 4 bases and J gave up 4 bases, with 16 bases separating them. This CDR3 contains 15 residues. The CDR3 nucleotides read TGTGCCAGCAGTTCTAGGGGGGAGTGGGTCACTGAAGCTTTCTTT. It yields the protein CASSSRGEWVTEAFF. The variable domain in full, with the rest retrieved from reference TRBV28 and TRBJ1-1, is DVKVTQSSRYLVKRTGEKVFLECVQDMDHENMFWYRQDPGLGLRLIYFSYDVKMKEKGDIPEGYSVSREKKERFSLILESASTNQTSMYLCASSSRGEWVTEAFFGQGTRLTVV.

This chain uses TRBV23-1 with TRBJ2-7; no definite D call. TRBV23-1 carries the ORF label, with uncertain function. Trimming shortened V by 1 base and J by 7 bases, and 17 bases separated the two germline ends. CDR3 length equals 15 residues. The CDR3 nucleotides are TGCGCCAGCAGTCAATATCTGAAGTCCCCTTATGAGCAGTACTTC. Amino acid sequence: CASSQYLKSPYEQYF.

The V gene is TRBV19, the J gene TRBJ2-1; TRBD2 matches at 9 bases. This CDR3 has 16 residues. Germline loops: CDR1 LNHDA, CDR2 SQIVND (reference sequence). V gave up 3 bases and J gave up 8 bases; unmatched junction bases: 11. Here the CDR3 reads CASSMWASGISDEQFF. Written as DNA, the CDR3 is TGTGCCAGTAGTATGTGGGCTAGCGGGATAAGCGATGAGCAGTTCTTC. Filled out from reference TRBV19 and TRBJ2-1, the complete variable domain reads DGGITQSPKYLFRKEGQNVTLSCEQNLNHDAMYWYRQDPGQGLRLIYYSQIVNDFQKGDIAEGYSVSREKKESFPLTVTSAQKNPTAFYLCASSMWASGISDEQFFGPGTRLTVL.

The DNA for the CDR3 is TGTGCCAGCTCACGATCGGAGGGGGGCTCGGGTCGATCAAATGAAAAACTGTTTTTT. Its translation: CASSRSEGGSGRSNEKLFF. The rearrangement joins TRBV18 to TRBJ1-4, with a possible D match to TRBD1 (6 bases). The CDR3 runs 19 residues. Germline V gene sequence: CDR1 KGHSH, CDR2 LQKENI. V lost 4 bases to trimming and J lost 5 bases, with 26 bases between them.

The genes are TRBV28 and TRBJ1-6, with D perhaps matching TRBD1 (6 bases). The length of the CDR3 is 17 residues. The V gene's germline CDR1 is MDHEN and CDR2 SYDVKM. Trimming removed 8 bases at V and 4 bases at J, with 21 bases between. The CDR3 DNA is TGTGCCAGCCGGTTGGGGGCGACTCTTGATTATAATTCACCCCTCCACTTT. Translation: CASRLGATLDYNSPLHF.

The chain has TRBV13 and TRBJ1-2; D unclear. Looked up from germline, CDR1 is PRHDT and CDR2 is FYEKMQ (reference sequence). V was clipped by 4 bases and J by 7 bases, with 13 bases between them. This CDR3 has 13 amino acids. The CDR3 nucleotides are TGTGCCAGCAGCTACGTATTGGGTGGTGGCTACACCTTC. Translation gives CASSYVLGGGYTF. The whole variable domain, remainder taken from reference TRBV13 and TRBJ1-2, is AAGVIQSPRHLIKEKRETATLKCYPIPRHDTVYWYQQGPGQDPQFLISFYEKMQSDKGSIPDRFSAQQFSDYHSELNMSSLELGDSALYFCASSYVLGGGYTFGSGTRLTVV.

This clone was detected once. The rearrangement joins TRBV30 to TRBJ1-5; unclear D gene. The CDR3 has 13 amino acids. Trimming stripped 4 bases from V and 5 bases from J, with 12 bases between. Germline V gene data show CDR1 as GTSNPN and CDR2 as SVGIG (reference sequence). The CDR3 sequence is CAWIEWPYQPQHF. The DNA for the CDR3 is TGTGCCTGGATAGAGTGGCCATATCAGCCCCAGCATTTT. Looking up the rest from reference TRBV30 and TRBJ1-5 gives the full variable domain: SQTIHQWPATLVQPVGSPLSLECTVEGTSNPNLYWYRQAAGRGLQLLFYSVGIGQISSEVPQNLSASRPQDRQFILSSKKLLLSDSGFYLCAWIEWPYQPQHFGDGTRLSIL.

This clone appeared once. This chain links TRBV27 with TRBJ2-3; no clear D gene. CDR1 and CDR2 from the germline V gene are MNHEY and SMNVEV (reference sequence). V was pared by 9 bases and J by 1 base, with 14 bases between. This CDR3 spans 14 amino acids. The CDR3 DNA reads as TGTGCCAGGTCTCTCGTCCTAGGCACAGATACGCAGTATTTT. Residues: CARSLVLGTDTQYF.

The V gene is TRBV12-5, the J gene TRBJ2-1; TRBD2 agrees at 9 bases. V was clipped by 1 base and J by 8 bases; unmatched bases: 12. Germline V gene data show CDR1 as LGHNT and CDR2 as FRNRAP. The CDR3 contains 17 residues. CDR3 in DNA: TGTGCTAGTGGTTTGGCCCTAGCGGGAAGCTCGGGGGATGAGCAGTTCTTC. This sequence encodes CASGLALAGSSGDEQFF.

The chain uses TRBV6-5 and TRBJ1-1; D is uncertain. Germline CDR1 reads MNHEY; CDR2 reads SVGAGI. Trimming cost V 6 bases and J 6 bases, with 17 bases left between them. The CDR3 covers 14 residues. The CDR3: CASSPALGSAEAFF. The CDR3 bases are TGTGCCAGCAGCCCAGCGCTGGGATCGGCTGAAGCTTTCTTT.

The CDR3: CAWSEFVKAGELFF. Here the CDR3 DNA reads TGTGCCTGGAGTGAATTTGTGAAGGCCGGGGAGCTGTTTTTT. This rearrangement joins TRBV30 to TRBJ2-2; D is undetermined. Deletions cut 1 base from V and 6 bases from J, with 12 bases between. Germline CDR1 is GTSNPN and CDR2 is SVGIG (reference sequence). The CDR3 length is 14 residues.

This chain joins TRBV10-3 and TRBJ2-1, with a tentative D call TRBD1 (5 bases). This CDR3 spans 15 amino acids. The V and J ends lost 6 bases and 5 bases respectively, with 17 bases between them. Germline values: CDR1 ENHRY, CDR2 SYGVKD. CDR3 residues: CAIRGIGQGDNEQFF. The CDR3 region has the DNA TGTGCCATCAGGGGCATTGGGCAGGGTGACAATGAGCAGTTCTTC.

The gene calls are TRBV5-4 and TRBJ2-7; possibly TRBD2 for D (6 bases). V lost 4 bases and J 6 bases, leaving 14 bases between the germline ends. Germline V lookup: CDR1 SGHNT, CDR2 YYREEE (reference sequence). The CDR3 loop spans 13 amino acids. CDR3 DNA sequence: TGTGCCAGCAGCCCCGAGGGACTGCGCGAGCAGTACTTC. Translated: CASSPEGLREQYF.

This chain connects TRBV7-3 to TRBJ1-4; 7 bases map to TRBD1. CDR1 and CDR2 (germline): SGHTA, FQGTGA. The ends lost 5 bases at V and 17 bases at J; junction bases unmatched: 14. This CDR3 spans 13 amino acids. DNA for the CDR3: TGTGCCAGCAGCCGAGAGCCGGGACAGAGGAAATTTTTT. This codes for CASSREPGQRKFF.

The rearrangement joins TRBV9 to TRBJ2-5, with TRBD2 as a possible D gene (7 bases). Trimming left V 4 bases short and J 3 bases short, with 16 bases between. This CDR3 comprises 15 residues. Germline V gene data show CDR1 as SGDLS and CDR2 as YYNGEE. In nucleotides, the CDR3 is TGTGCCAGCAGCCCTGGCGGGGGCCTGGAAGAGACCCAGTACTTC. Translated: CASSPGGGLEETQYF.

V and J are TRBV4-1 and TRBJ2-1; D is undetermined. From germline, CDR1 is MGHRA and CDR2 YSYEKL. Deletions cut 0 bases from V and 5 bases from J, with 8 bases between. The length of the CDR3 is 14 residues. CDR3 sequence: CASSQDGLDNEQFF. The CDR3 bases are TGCGCCAGCAGCCAAGATGGGCTCGACAATGAGCAGTTCTTC.

The chain is built from TRBV12-2 and TRBJ2-2. TRBV12-2 is reported as a pseudogene. The length of the CDR3 is 18 residues. CDR3 DNA: TGTGCAAGTCGCTTAGCTGTAATTGGGGAAGGGCACACCGGGGAGCTGTTTTTT. This translates into CASRLAVIGEGHTGELFF.

The genes are TRBV6-4 and TRBJ1-1; D gene unclear. Germline V gives CDR1 MRHNA, CDR2 SNTAGT. CDR3 length equals 14 residues. V was shortened by 6 bases and J by 1 base, with 12 bases between the two germline ends. The CDR3 coding sequence is TGTGCCAGCAGCGAGGGTGAGACGAACACTGAAGCTTTCTTT. Encoded protein: CASSEGETNTEAFF.

The chain links TRBV7-9 to TRBJ2-4; 15 bases are a match to TRBD2. This CDR3 spans 15 amino acids. Trimming removed 5 bases from V and 5 bases from J; junction bases left unmatched: 1. Germline V gene sequence: CDR1 SEHNR, CDR2 FQNEAQ (reference sequence). CDR3: CASSRTSGRENIQYF. The DNA of the CDR3 is TGTGCCAGCAGCCGGACTAGCGGGAGGGAAAACATTCAGTACTTC. The full variable domain, with the rest looked up from reference TRBV7-9 and TRBJ2-4, is DTGVSQNPRHKITKRGQNVTFRCDPISEHNRLYWYRQTLGQGPEFLTYFQNEAQLEKSRLLSDRFSAERPKGSFSTLEIQRTEQGDSAMYLCASSRTSGRENIQYFGAGTRLSVL.

The chain is built from TRBV10-3 and TRBJ2-1; the D gene is possibly TRBD1 (6 bases). V gave up 6 bases and J gave up 8 bases, with 17 bases separating them. The germline gives CDR1 ENHRY, CDR2 SYGVKD. This CDR3 region has 14 residues. CDR3 nucleotides: TGTGCCATCAGGCCGGGACAACGGGGCGATGAGCAGTTCTTC. This gives the protein CAIRPGQRGDEQFF.

This clone was detected only once. This chain connects TRBV4-1 to TRBJ1-2, with 7 positions matching TRBD1. This CDR3 comprises 15 residues. V trimming: 1 base; J trimming: 7 bases; junction bases outside the gene matches: 9. CDR1 and CDR2 (germline): MGHRA, YSYEKL. The CDR3 DNA reads TGCGCCAGCAGCCAAGTAGGGGACAGACGAAGTGGCTACACCTTC. This codes for CASSQVGDRRSGYTF.

The chain couples TRBV5-1 to TRBJ2-2; 7 positions agree with TRBD2. The CDR3 sequence is 14 residues long. The V gene end was trimmed by 5 bases and the J gene end by 2 bases; junction bases not matched to a gene: 3. The germline CDR1 and CDR2 sequences are SGHRS and YFSETQ. The CDR3 DNA sequence: TGCGCCAGCAGTATAGCGGGTAACACCGGGGAGCTGTTTTTT. It yields the protein CASSIAGNTGELFF. Combining the CDR3 with reference TRBV5-1 and TRBJ2-2 gives the whole variable domain KAGVTQTPRYLIKTRGQQVTLSCSPISGHRSVSWYQQTPGQGLQFLFEYFSETQRNKGNFPGRFSGRQFSNSRSEMNVSTLELGDSALYLCASSIAGNTGELFFGEGSRLTVL.

This chain connects TRBV6-1 to TRBJ2-2; 9 bases agree with TRBD1. Germline trimming cut 1 base from V and 6 bases from J; bases unmatched to any gene: 0. The CDR3 is 14 amino acids. Germline V gene data show CDR1 as MNHNS and CDR2 as SASEGT. The CDR3 here is CASSEGTGAGELFF. The DNA for the CDR3 is TGTGCCAGCAGTGAAGGGACAGGGGCCGGGGAGCTGTTTTTT.

This sequence joins TRBV12-5 and TRBJ2-5; no clear D gene. Trimming took 1 base from V and 10 from J, leaving 10 bases between them. Germline CDR1 and CDR2: LGHNT and FRNRAP. This CDR3 is built from 12 residues. The CDR3 loop reads CASGLEGGSQYF. The CDR3, as DNA: TGTGCTAGTGGTTTGGAAGGTGGTAGCCAGTACTTC.

The rearrangement joins TRBV9 to TRBJ2-3, with D unresolved. V lost 3 bases, J lost 10 bases, and 15 bases lay in between. The CDR3 consists of 13 residues. From germline, CDR1 is SGDLS and CDR2 YYNGEE. The CDR3 nucleotides read TGTGCCAGCAGCGCCCCCGGTATACTGGCGCAGTATTTT. Its translation: CASSAPGILAQYF.

This chain connects TRBV6-5 to TRBJ1-2; 7 nucleotides align to TRBD1. CDR1 is MNHEY and CDR2 is SVGAGI in the germline V gene. The CDR3 is 13 amino acids. V shed 4 bases and J 3 bases; nucleotides not matched to a gene: 2. CDR3 sequence reads: CASSSTGYYGYTF. DNA of the CDR3: TGTGCCAGCAGTTCGACAGGGTACTATGGCTACACCTTC.